The 25 T cell receptor beta chains presented below share a single source sample, sequenced in a study of Ad26.COV2.S vaccination and SARS-CoV-2 variants (TCRdb year 2021). Interpreted using the paper, the treatment or condition label stands for: 19 received Ad26.COV2.S at low or high dose, single or two shots; about five received placebo; per-sample allocation not given. For vaccine and placebo recipients, the sequenced repertoires came from samples collected on day 63 after the first injection. The library was obtained by the immunoSEQ multiplex PCR assay. TCRdb retrieved this table from immuneACCESS and kept in-frame rearrangements only. Not all clones are present; in checked studies, unresolved V genes account for under half, and no reason is known for the remainder. Recorded for this sample are 430,000 or so clones; 85% to 90% of them occurred a single time. The leading ten clones occupy around 2.5% of the sample.

The sample here was peripheral blood, taken in a trial of Ad26.COV2.S vaccine versus placebo. These receptors were obtained from a person aged 18-60 years who received the Ad26.COV2.S COVID-19 vaccine or a placebo.

V is TRBV5-1 and J is TRBJ1-2; TRBD1 agrees at 7 bases. J was trimmed by 3 bases and V by 0 bases; bases with no gene match: 5. The CDR3 sequence is 15 residues long. CDR1 and CDR2 (germline): SGHRS, YFSETQ. CDR3 sequence: CASSLAQGEYYGYTF. The DNA for the CDR3 is TGCGCCAGCAGCTTGGCCCAGGGGGAATACTATGGCTACACCTTC.

The gene calls are TRBV11-2 and TRBJ1-2; D gene ambiguous. Trimming cost V 1 base and J 14 bases, with 14 bases left between them. This CDR3 is 12 amino acids long. The germline CDR1 and CDR2 sequences are SGHAT and FQNNGV. For the CDR3, the DNA is TGTGCCAGCAGCTTAGCGGCCCGAACGGGGACCTTC. Its translation is CASSLAARTGTF.

CDR3 in DNA: TGCGCCAGCAGCCAAGACCGAGGGGCTAGCGGGGGAAATGAGCAGTTCTTC. It codes for CASSQDRGASGGNEQFF. The chain links TRBV4-3 to TRBJ2-1; 10 bases align to TRBD2. This CDR3 has 17 residues. CDR1 LGHNA and CDR2 YSLEER come from the germline V gene. J gave up 7 bases and V 0 bases, and 9 bases lay outside the gene matches.

This chain links TRBV7-3 with TRBJ2-1, with TRBD2 matching 16 bases. The CDR3 has 16 amino acids. Unmatched junction bases numbered 8, after V lost 5 bases and J lost 10 bases. CDR1 and CDR2 from the germline V gene are SGHTA and FQGTGA. CDR3 in amino acids: CASSPSQGLAGGEQFF. CDR3 DNA sequence: TGTGCCAGCAGCCCCTCCCAGGGACTAGCGGGAGGGGAGCAGTTCTTC.

This clone was recorded only once. The V and J genes are TRBV10-3 and TRBJ2-1; TRBD2 might be the D (6 bases). Germline loops: CDR1 ENHRY, CDR2 SYGVKD. The CDR3 sequence is 17 residues long. Trimming took off 2 bases at V and 7 bases at J, with 21 bases between the two ends. For the CDR3, the DNA is TGTGCCATCAGTGAGGCCGACTGGCCGGGAGTACGGAATGAGCAGTTCTTC. This encodes CAISEADWPGVRNEQFF.

This chain uses TRBV9 with TRBJ2-1; 9 bases fit TRBD1. Germline CDR1 is SGDLS and CDR2 is YYNGEE. V shed 4 bases, J shed 2 bases, and the junction held 4 bases outside the gene matches. This CDR3 region has 15 residues. CDR3 region: CASSPRDRAYNEQFF. CDR3 bases: TGTGCCAGCAGCCCCCGGGACAGGGCCTACAATGAGCAGTTCTTC.

The chain has TRBV19 and TRBJ2-5; D is perhaps TRBD2 (6 bases). CDR3 length: 13 residues. With 6 bases removed from V and 7 bases from J, the gap between germline ends came to 15 bases. Looked up from germline, CDR1 is LNHDA and CDR2 is SQIVND (reference sequence). The CDR3 loop reads CASSLLPGGTQYF. The CDR3 DNA reads TGTGCCAGTAGCCTGCTCCCCGGGGGGACCCAGTACTTC.

The chain is built from TRBV15 and TRBJ1-4; tentative D call: TRBD1 (6 bases). The CDR3 has 15 residues. V lost 3 bases and J 4 bases, leaving 12 bases between the germline ends. CDR1 and CDR2 (germline): LNHNV, YYDKDF (reference sequence). CDR3 region: CATSRDSPINEKLFF. CDR3 DNA: TGTGCCACCAGCAGGGACAGTCCGATTAATGAAAAACTGTTTTTT.

The J gene is TRBJ1-5, the V gene TRBV6-5, with TRBD1 as a possible D gene (6 bases). The CDR3 loop spans 15 amino acids. V shed 6 bases and J shed 4 bases, with 16 bases lying between them. Looked up from germline, CDR1 is MNHEY and CDR2 is SVGAGI. The DNA of the CDR3 is TGTGCCAGCAGGGTCGGGGGGGGCGTGAATCAGCCCCAGCATTTT. Encoded protein: CASRVGGGVNQPQHF.

This clone was seen only once. J is TRBJ2-2 and V is TRBV24-1, with 8 bases matching TRBD1. The V gene end was trimmed by 4 bases and the J gene end by 2 bases; junction bases not matched to a gene: 8. Germline CDR1 reads KGHDR; CDR2 reads SFDVKD. This CDR3 has 17 amino acids. The CDR3 reads CATSDPGTGINTGELFF. The CDR3, as DNA: TGTGCCACCAGTGACCCCGGGACAGGAATTAACACCGGGGAGCTGTTTTTT.

The chain combines TRBV9 with TRBJ2-3; the match to TRBD2 covers 9 bases. The V segment lost 6 bases and the J segment 5 bases; nucleotides outside the gene matches: 13. Germline CDR1 reads SGDLS; CDR2 reads YYNGEE. CDR3 length: 16 residues. This chain's CDR3 is CASTSRSGSLGDTQYF. The CDR3 DNA follows: TGTGCCAGCACCTCCCGTAGCGGGAGCCTAGGAGATACGCAGTATTTT.

This chain uses TRBV6-5 with TRBJ2-7; 9 bases align to TRBD1. There are 14 residues in the CDR3. J was trimmed by 5 bases and V by 6 bases; bases with no gene match: 8. Germline V gene lookup returns CDR1 MNHEY and CDR2 SVGAGI. The CDR3 DNA sequence: TGTGCCAGCAGGACGGACAGGGGTGGCGACGAGCAGTACTTC. It encodes CASRTDRGGDEQYF.

The rearrangement links TRBV19 to TRBJ2-1, with D possibly being TRBD2 (5 bases). Trimming stripped 5 bases from V and 0 bases from J, with 11 bases between. Germline V gene sequence: CDR1 LNHDA, CDR2 SQIVND (reference sequence). The CDR3 has 15 residues. Here the CDR3 DNA reads TGTGCCAGTAGTCCGGGAAGGAGCTCCTACAATGAGCAGTTCTTC. This codes for CASSPGRSSYNEQFF.

The chain is built from TRBV7-3 and TRBJ2-7; TRBD2 is a possible D gene (6 bases). Per the germline V gene, CDR1 is SGHTA and CDR2 is FQGTGA. This CDR3 has 13 residues. The V end lost 2 bases, the J end lost 1 base, and 6 bases lay between the germline ends. CDR3 sequence reads: CASSLAGSYEQYF. Written as DNA, the CDR3 is TGTGCCAGCAGCTTAGCGGGGTCCTACGAGCAGTACTTC.

The rearrangement uses TRBV4-3 and TRBJ2-1; D is undetermined. The germline V gene has CDR1 LGHNA and CDR2 YSLEER. V lost 0 bases and J lost 3, with 12 bases in between. This CDR3 is built from 16 residues. CDR3: CASSQDIGFLYNEQFF. CDR3 nucleotide sequence: TGCGCCAGCAGCCAAGATATCGGTTTTCTCTACAATGAGCAGTTCTTC.

The J gene is TRBJ1-2, the V gene TRBV7-9; D remains unclear. The V and J ends lost 2 bases and 3 bases respectively, with 10 bases between them. This CDR3 is 14 amino acids long. Germline-derived CDR1 and CDR2 are SEHNR and FQNEAQ (reference sequence). CDR3 region: CASSLRDLDYGYTF. Written as DNA, the CDR3 is TGTGCCAGCAGCTTAAGGGATTTGGACTATGGCTACACCTTC.

The chain couples TRBV10-3 to TRBJ2-2; the D call may be TRBD1 or TRBD2 (5 bases each). CDR1 and CDR2 (germline): ENHRY, SYGVKD. Trimming shortened V by 7 bases and J by 7 bases, and 19 bases separated the two germline ends. The CDR3 sequence is 15 residues long. CDR3 sequence: CAITRGQEGIGELFF. CDR3 bases: TGTGCCATCACTCGGGGCCAAGAAGGGATCGGGGAGCTGTTTTTT.

V usage is TRBV11-2 and J usage is TRBJ2-5, with D unresolved. Deletions cut 3 bases from V and 5 bases from J, with 4 bases between. Germline V CDR1 and CDR2: SGHAT, FQNNGV. The CDR3 totals 11 residues. The CDR3 region has the DNA TGTGCCAGCAGCTTTTATGAGACCCAGTACTTC. Protein: CASSFYETQYF.

The genes are TRBV3-1 (or the pseudogene TRBV3-2) and TRBJ1-4; possibly TRBD1 for D (6 bases). CDR1 and CDR2 (germline): LGHDT, YNNKEL (reference sequence). The CDR3 consists of 14 residues. V lost 1 base and J 7 bases, leaving 10 bases between the germline ends. In nucleotides, the CDR3 is TGTGCCAGCAGCCAAGGTCAGGGGAGTGAAAAACTGTTTTTT. It codes for CASSQGQGSEKLFF.

The genes are TRBV18 and TRBJ2-1; tentatively, D is TRBD1 (6 bases). CDR3 length equals 16 residues. V lost 1 base and J lost 6, with 16 bases in between. Germline CDR1 KGHSH, CDR2 LQKENI. CDR3 loop: CASSPRPGGQTNEQFF. CDR3 coding DNA: TGTGCCAGCTCACCACGTCCGGGCGGACAGACCAATGAGCAGTTCTTC.

This sequence joins TRBV7-2 and TRBJ2-5, with D unresolved. This CDR3 comprises 15 residues. V lost 2 bases and J lost 2, with 12 bases in between. Germline V gene lookup returns CDR1 SGHTA and CDR2 FQGNSA. The CDR3 DNA sequence: TGTGCCAGCAGCTTATTCAGTTCAGCTCAAGAGACCCAGTACTTC. Translation: CASSLFSSAQETQYF.

The V call is TRBV11-1, the J call TRBJ2-7, with D perhaps being TRBD1 or TRBD2 (5 bases each). In germline, CDR1 is SGHAT, CDR2 FQDESV (reference sequence). CDR3 length equals 11 residues. The V end lost 8 bases, the J end lost 4 bases, and 9 bases lay between the germline ends. The CDR3 DNA is TGTGCCAGCTCGAGGGGTTACGAGCAGTACGTC. This codes for CASSRGYEQYV.

J is TRBJ2-3 and V is TRBV2, with D maybe TRBD1 (5 bases). Germline CDR1 and CDR2: SNHLY and FYNNEI. The CDR3 loop spans 14 amino acids. With 6 bases removed from V and 0 bases from J, the gap between germline ends came to 10 bases. Here the CDR3 reads CASSWGTSTDTQYF. As DNA, the CDR3 is TGTGCCAGCAGCTGGGGCACTAGCACAGATACGCAGTATTTT.

The rearrangement uses TRBV11-3 and TRBJ2-1; TRBD2 matches 11 bases. The CDR3 is 13 amino acids. The trim removed 6 bases at V and 9 bases at J, leaving 4 bases unmatched. Germline V gene data show CDR1 as SGHNT and CDR2 as YENEEA. The CDR3 bases are TGTGCCAGCAGACTAGCGGGAGTGGTTGAGCAGTTCTTC. Amino acid sequence: CASRLAGVVEQFF.

J is TRBJ1-1 and V is TRBV5-1; a possible D gene is TRBD1 (5 bases). The V gene lost 0 bases and the J gene lost 6 bases, with 12 bases spanning the gap. CDR3 size: 14 residues. Germline lookup yields CDR1 SGHRS and CDR2 YFSETQ. The CDR3 spells CASSLAGAKAEAFF. CDR3 nucleotides: TGCGCCAGCAGCTTGGCCGGGGCCAAAGCTGAAGCTTTCTTT. The whole variable domain, filled in from reference TRBV5-1 and TRBJ1-1, reads KAGVTQTPRYLIKTRGQQVTLSCSPISGHRSVSWYQQTPGQGLQFLFEYFSETQRNKGNFPGRFSGRQFSNSRSEMNVSTLELGDSALYLCASSLAGAKAEAFFGQGTRLTVV.